These 15 T cell receptor beta chains were all obtained from the same sample, sequenced in a study of blood T cell repertoires in COVID-19. Only in-frame clones appear in the TCRdb table, and some are missing; sequencing was by immunoSEQ multiplex PCR. In the table there are 130,000 or so clones, around 84% of which are singletons. Input material: PBMCs or T cells enriched from blood (not recorded which). The receptor source for this set is a man between 40 and 49 years old with acute COVID-19.

This clone was recorded a few times. This CDR3 is also generated by other DNA sequences in the sample. This chain uses TRBV6-5 with TRBJ2-7; 7 positions agree with TRBD1. Germline V lookup: CDR1 MNHEY, CDR2 SVGAGI. This CDR3 has 15 amino acids. The V segment lost 2 bases and the J segment 0 bases; nucleotides outside the gene matches: 4. The CDR3 here is CASSYTRGSSYEQYF. The CDR3 nucleotides read TGTGCCAGCAGTTACACCAGGGGGAGCTCCTACGAGCAGTACTTC.

The rearrangement joins TRBV18 to TRBJ2-6; weak D call: TRBD1 (6 bases). Trimming left V 2 bases short and J 2 bases short, with 16 bases between. CDR3 length: 18 residues. CDR1 is KGHSH and CDR2 is LQKENI in the germline V gene. The CDR3 loop reads CASSPEFPQGAGANVLTF. In DNA, the CDR3 is TGTGCCAGCTCACCAGAGTTCCCACAGGGCGCTGGGGCCAACGTCCTGACTTTC.

The gene calls are TRBV7-2 and TRBJ2-3, with 8 bases identical to TRBD2. V was pared by 5 bases and J by 0 bases, with 7 bases of the junction left unmatched. CDR1 and CDR2 (germline): SGHTA, FQGNSA. The length of the CDR3 is 16 residues. This CDR3 is CASSTMTSASTDTQYF. The CDR3 DNA follows: TGTGCCAGCAGCACGATGACTAGCGCAAGCACAGATACGCAGTATTTT.

The genes are TRBV2 and TRBJ1-1; 8 bases match TRBD1. The CDR3 totals 16 residues. From germline, CDR1 is SNHLY and CDR2 FYNNEI. Trimming took 2 bases from V and 5 from J; bases not matched to a gene: 10. The CDR3 nucleotides read TGTGCCAGCAGTGAAATTTTAGGCAGGGGGCAAACTGAAGCTTTCTTT. Its translation: CASSEILGRGQTEAFF.

J is TRBJ2-1 and V is TRBV9; D might be TRBD2 (5 bases). Germline CDR1 reads SGDLS; CDR2 reads YYNGEE. V lost 3 bases, J lost 9 bases, and 13 bases lay in between. The CDR3 is 13 residues long. CDR3 protein: CASSADRLAEQFF. CDR3 sequence (DNA): TGTGCCAGCAGCGCCGATCGGCTAGCTGAGCAGTTCTTC.

CDR3 coding DNA: TGTGCCAGTAGTGTCACAGTAACTAACACTGAAGCTTTCTTT. This gives the protein CASSVTVTNTEAFF. The chain carries TRBV19 and TRBJ1-1; unclear D gene. The CDR3 consists of 14 residues. Per the germline V gene, CDR1 is LNHDA and CDR2 is SQIVND (reference sequence). The ends were cut back, 5 bases at V and 2 bases at J, with 12 bases in the middle.

The chain joins TRBV18 to TRBJ2-7, with TRBD1 as a possible D gene (6 bases). V lost 0 bases and J lost 6, with 9 bases in between. CDR3 length: 13 amino acids. CDR1 and CDR2 from the germline V gene are KGHSH and LQKENI. The DNA of the CDR3 is TGTGCCAGCTCACCACCAAACAGGGTCGAGCAGTACTTC. This sequence encodes CASSPPNRVEQYF.

The chain uses TRBV6-5 and TRBJ2-7; D is uncertain. V lost 0 bases and J lost 5, with 11 bases in between. Germline CDR1 MNHEY, CDR2 SVGAGI. The CDR3 runs to 14 residues. The CDR3 bases are TGTGCCAGCAGTTACTCGGCAATTTTTGACGAGCAGTACTTC. Translated, it gives CASSYSAIFDEQYF.

The chain has TRBV3-1 (or the pseudogene TRBV3-2) and TRBJ2-7, with 7 positions matching TRBD2. This CDR3 spans 14 amino acids. Trimming removed 4 bases from V and 6 bases from J; junction bases left unmatched: 9. Germline-derived CDR1 and CDR2 are LGHDT and YNNKEL (reference sequence). DNA for the CDR3: TGTGCCAGCAGCCTCGGAGCGGGGAGGGGCGAGCAGTACTTC. As protein: CASSLGAGRGEQYF.

The chain carries TRBV2 and TRBJ2-7, with 9 bases fitting TRBD2. This CDR3 has 13 amino acids. Germline V lookup: CDR1 SNHLY, CDR2 FYNNEI. With V trimmed by 7 bases and J by 2 bases, 3 bases remained unmatched. CDR3 region: CASTGGGAYEQYF. DNA of the CDR3: TGTGCCAGCACGGGCGGGGGGGCCTACGAGCAGTACTTC.

This clone turned up a few times. The DNA for the CDR3 is TGTGCCAGCAGCGTAGGTAGCGGGAGTTATACCGGGGAGCTGTTTTTT. Translating gives CASSVGSGSYTGELFF. The gene calls are TRBV9 and TRBJ2-2, with 9 bases identical to TRBD2. The length of the CDR3 is 16 residues. Germline assignment: CDR1 SGDLS and CDR2 YYNGEE. J was trimmed by 5 bases and V by 0 bases; bases with no gene match: 5.

This chain connects TRBV6-5 to TRBJ1-2; 7 positions agree with TRBD1. The V and J ends lost 0 bases and 7 bases, in that order; junction bases with no gene match: 2. The germline gives CDR1 MNHEY, CDR2 SVGAGI. The CDR3 length is 13 residues. In nucleotides, the CDR3 is TGTGCCAGCAGTTACTCGAACAGGGGTGGCTACACCTTC. Amino acid sequence: CASSYSNRGGYTF.

The chain carries TRBV29-1 and TRBJ2-3, with D possibly TRBD1 on 5 matching bases. V was shortened by 5 bases and J by 2 bases, with 17 bases between the two germline ends. The CDR3 has 15 amino acids. Germline-derived CDR1 and CDR2 are SQVTM and ANQGSEA. The CDR3 DNA sequence: TGCAGCGTTCTCTCTTCTATTGGGGCCACAGATACGCAGTATTTT. This translates into CSVLSSIGATDTQYF.

The chain recombines TRBV5-1 with TRBJ2-2; the D is unclear. This CDR3 spans 16 amino acids. The germline gives CDR1 SGHRS, CDR2 YFSETQ. Trimming left V 0 bases short and J 0 bases short, with 9 bases between. In DNA, the CDR3 is TGCGCCAGCAGCTTGGGTCAGTCTTCGAACACCGGGGAGCTGTTTTTT. Translated, it gives CASSLGQSSNTGELFF.

The rearrangement joins TRBV30 to TRBJ1-6, with unresolved D. The CDR3 totals 17 residues. V lost 4 bases to trimming and J lost 7 bases, with 23 bases between them. CDR1 GTSNPN and CDR2 SVGIG come from the germline V gene (reference sequence). The CDR3 is CAWNRLLWRKENSPLHF. The DNA of the CDR3 is TGTGCCTGGAATAGACTACTTTGGAGGAAGGAGAATTCACCCCTCCACTTT. The full variable domain, with the rest looked up from reference TRBV30 and TRBJ1-6, is SQTIHQWPATLVQPVGSPLSLECTVEGTSNPNLYWYRQAAGRGLQLLFYSVGIGQISSEVPQNLSASRPQDRQFILSSKKLLLSDSGFYLCAWNRLLWRKENSPLHFGNGTRLTVT.